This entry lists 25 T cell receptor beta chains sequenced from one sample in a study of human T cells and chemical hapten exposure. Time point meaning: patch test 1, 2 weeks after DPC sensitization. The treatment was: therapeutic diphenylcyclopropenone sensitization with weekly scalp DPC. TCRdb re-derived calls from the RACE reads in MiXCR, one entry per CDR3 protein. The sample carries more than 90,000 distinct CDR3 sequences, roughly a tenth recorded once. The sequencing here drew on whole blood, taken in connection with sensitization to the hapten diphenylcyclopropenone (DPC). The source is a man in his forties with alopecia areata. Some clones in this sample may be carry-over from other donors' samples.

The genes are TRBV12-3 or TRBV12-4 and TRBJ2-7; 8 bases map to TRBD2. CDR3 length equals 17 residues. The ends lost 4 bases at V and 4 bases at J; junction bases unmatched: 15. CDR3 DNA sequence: TGTGCCAGCAGTTACTCCCTTCTAGCGGGTCTAGCTTACGAGCAGTACTTC. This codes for CASSYSLLAGLAYEQYF.

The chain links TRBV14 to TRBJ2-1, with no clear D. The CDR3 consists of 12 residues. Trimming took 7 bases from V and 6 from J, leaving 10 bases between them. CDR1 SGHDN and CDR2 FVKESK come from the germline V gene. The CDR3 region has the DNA TGTGCCAGCACCTCGCGAGCCAATGAGCAGTTCTTC. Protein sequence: CASTSRANEQFF.

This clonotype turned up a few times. CDR3 region: CASSQAADPRGAEQFF. The DNA of the CDR3 is TGCGCCAGCAGCCAAGCCGCCGACCCCCGGGGGGCTGAGCAGTTCTTC. The chain joins TRBV4-3 to TRBJ2-1, with a tentative D call TRBD2 (7 bases). The V gene's germline CDR1 is LGHNA and CDR2 YSLEER. V was cut by 1 base and J by 9 bases, with 19 bases left in between. The CDR3 runs to 16 residues.

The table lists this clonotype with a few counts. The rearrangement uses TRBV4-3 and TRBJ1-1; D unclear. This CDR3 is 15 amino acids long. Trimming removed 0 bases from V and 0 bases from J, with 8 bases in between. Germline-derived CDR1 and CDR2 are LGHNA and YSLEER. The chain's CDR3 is CASSQELGMNTEAFF. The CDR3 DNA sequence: TGCGCCAGCAGCCAAGAACTGGGGATGAACACTGAAGCTTTCTTT.

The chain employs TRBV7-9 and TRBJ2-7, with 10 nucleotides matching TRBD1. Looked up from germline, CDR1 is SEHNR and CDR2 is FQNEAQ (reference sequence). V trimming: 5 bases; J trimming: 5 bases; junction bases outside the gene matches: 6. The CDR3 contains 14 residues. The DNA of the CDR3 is TGTGCCAGCAGCGGACAGGGGGACGGCGACGAGCAGTACTTC. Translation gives CASSGQGDGDEQYF.

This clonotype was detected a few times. The CDR3 DNA is TGTGCCAGCAGTGAACCCCCTAGCGGGAGGGGTGAGCAGTACTTC. Protein: CASSEPPSGRGEQYF. The chain carries TRBV6-1 and TRBJ2-7, with 12 positions matching TRBD2. Trimming removed 2 bases from V and 7 bases from J; junction bases left unmatched: 6. The CDR3 runs 15 residues. Germline values: CDR1 MNHNS, CDR2 SASEGT.

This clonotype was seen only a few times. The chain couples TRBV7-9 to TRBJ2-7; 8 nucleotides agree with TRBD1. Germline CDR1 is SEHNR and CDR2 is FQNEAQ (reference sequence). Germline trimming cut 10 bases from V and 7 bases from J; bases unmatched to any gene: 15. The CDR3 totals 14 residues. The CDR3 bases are TGTGCCACCGAGCAGGGGACAGGTGAGGGGGAGCAGTACGTC. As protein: CATEQGTGEGEQYV.

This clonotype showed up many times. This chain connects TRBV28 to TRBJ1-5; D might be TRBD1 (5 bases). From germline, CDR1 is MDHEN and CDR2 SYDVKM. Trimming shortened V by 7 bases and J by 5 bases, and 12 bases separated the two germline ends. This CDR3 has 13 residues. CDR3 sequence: CASNWQGYQPQHF. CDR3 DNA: TGTGCCAGCAATTGGCAGGGATATCAGCCCCAGCATTTT.

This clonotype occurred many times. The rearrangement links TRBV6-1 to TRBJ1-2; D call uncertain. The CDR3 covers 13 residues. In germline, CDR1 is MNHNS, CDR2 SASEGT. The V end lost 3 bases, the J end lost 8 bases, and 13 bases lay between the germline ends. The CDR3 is CASSEEIRGGYTF. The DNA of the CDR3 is TGTGCCAGCAGTGAGGAGATACGTGGCGGCTACACCTTC.

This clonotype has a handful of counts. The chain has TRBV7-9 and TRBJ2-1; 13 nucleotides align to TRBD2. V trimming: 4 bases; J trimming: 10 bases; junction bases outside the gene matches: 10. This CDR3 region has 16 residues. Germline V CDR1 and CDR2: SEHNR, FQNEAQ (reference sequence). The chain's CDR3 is CASSSLAGGPSREQFF. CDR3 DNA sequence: TGTGCCAGCAGCTCACTAGCGGGAGGGCCCAGTCGGGAGCAGTTCTTC.

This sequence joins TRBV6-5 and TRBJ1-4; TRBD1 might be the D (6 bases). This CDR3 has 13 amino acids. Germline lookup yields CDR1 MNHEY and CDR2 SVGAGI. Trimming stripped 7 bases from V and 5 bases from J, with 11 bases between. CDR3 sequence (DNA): TGTGCCAGCACCTCAACAGGGAATGAAAAACTGTTTTTT. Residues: CASTSTGNEKLFF.

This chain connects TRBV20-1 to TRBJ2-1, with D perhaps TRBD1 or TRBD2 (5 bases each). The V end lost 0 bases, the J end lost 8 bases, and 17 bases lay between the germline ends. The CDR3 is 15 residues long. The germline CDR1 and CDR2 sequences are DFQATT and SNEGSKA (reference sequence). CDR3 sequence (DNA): TGCAGTGCTAGAGATTTATGGGGGATAGGCTATGAGCAGTTCTTC. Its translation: CSARDLWGIGYEQFF.

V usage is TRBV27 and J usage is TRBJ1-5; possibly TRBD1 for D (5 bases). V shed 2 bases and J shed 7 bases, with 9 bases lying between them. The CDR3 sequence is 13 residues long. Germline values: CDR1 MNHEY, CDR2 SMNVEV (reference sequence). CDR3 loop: CASSLQGGQPQHF. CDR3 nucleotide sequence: TGTGCCAGCAGTTTACAGGGAGGACAGCCCCAGCATTTT.

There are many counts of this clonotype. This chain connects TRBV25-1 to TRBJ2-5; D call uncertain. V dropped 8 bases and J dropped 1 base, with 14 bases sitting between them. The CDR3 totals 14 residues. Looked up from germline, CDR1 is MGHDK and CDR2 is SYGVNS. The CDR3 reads CASCGLNAQETQYF. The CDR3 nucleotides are TGTGCCAGCTGCGGCCTGAACGCCCAAGAGACCCAGTACTTC.

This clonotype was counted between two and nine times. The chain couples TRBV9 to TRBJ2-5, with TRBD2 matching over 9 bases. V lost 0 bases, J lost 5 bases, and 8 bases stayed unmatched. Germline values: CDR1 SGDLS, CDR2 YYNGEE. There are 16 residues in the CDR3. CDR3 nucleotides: TGTGCCAGCAGCGTAGGAATAGCGGGAGCTGGGGAGACCCAGTACTTC. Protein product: CASSVGIAGAGETQYF.

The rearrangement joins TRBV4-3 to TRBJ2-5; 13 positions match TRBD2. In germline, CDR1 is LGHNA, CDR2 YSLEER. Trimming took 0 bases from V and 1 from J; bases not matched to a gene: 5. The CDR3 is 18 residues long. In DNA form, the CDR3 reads TGCGCCAGCAGCCAAGATTGGGGGACTAGCGGGATCCAAGAGACCCAGTACTTC. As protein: CASSQDWGTSGIQETQYF.

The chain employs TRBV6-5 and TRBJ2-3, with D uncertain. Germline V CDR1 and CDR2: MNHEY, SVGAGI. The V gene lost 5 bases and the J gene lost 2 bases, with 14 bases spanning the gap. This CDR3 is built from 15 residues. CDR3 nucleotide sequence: TGTGCCAGCAGTGCCCCTACTCGGCCCACAGATACGCAGTATTTT. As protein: CASSAPTRPTDTQYF.

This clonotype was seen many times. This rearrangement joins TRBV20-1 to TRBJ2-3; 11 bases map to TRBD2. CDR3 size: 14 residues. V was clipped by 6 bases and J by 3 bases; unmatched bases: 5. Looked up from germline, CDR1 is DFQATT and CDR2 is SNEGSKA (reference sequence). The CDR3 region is CSASRLAGTDTQYF. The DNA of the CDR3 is TGCAGTGCCAGCCGACTAGCGGGAACAGATACGCAGTATTTT.

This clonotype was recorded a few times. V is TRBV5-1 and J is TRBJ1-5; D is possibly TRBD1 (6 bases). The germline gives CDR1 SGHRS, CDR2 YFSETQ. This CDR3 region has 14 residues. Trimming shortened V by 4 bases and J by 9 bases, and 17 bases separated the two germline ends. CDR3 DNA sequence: TGCGCCAGCAGCCCAGGGGCGGGCGGTGGGCCCCAGCATTTT. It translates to CASSPGAGGGPQHF.

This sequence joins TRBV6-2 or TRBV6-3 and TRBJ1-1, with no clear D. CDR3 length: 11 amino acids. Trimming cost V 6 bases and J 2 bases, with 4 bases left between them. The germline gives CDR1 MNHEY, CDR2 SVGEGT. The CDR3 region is CASRHNTEAFF. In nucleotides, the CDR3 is TGTGCCAGCAGACATAACACTGAAGCTTTCTTT.

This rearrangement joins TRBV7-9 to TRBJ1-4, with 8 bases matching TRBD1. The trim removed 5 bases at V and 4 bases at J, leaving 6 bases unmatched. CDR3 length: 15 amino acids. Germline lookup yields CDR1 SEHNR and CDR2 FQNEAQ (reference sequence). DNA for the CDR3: TGTGCCAGCAGCGCGACAGGGGCCGGTAATGAAAAACTGTTTTTT. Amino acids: CASSATGAGNEKLFF.

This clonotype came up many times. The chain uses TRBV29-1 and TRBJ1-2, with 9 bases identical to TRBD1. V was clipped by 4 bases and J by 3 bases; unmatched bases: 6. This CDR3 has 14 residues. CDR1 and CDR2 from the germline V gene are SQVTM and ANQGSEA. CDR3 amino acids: CSVGWDRVDYGYTF. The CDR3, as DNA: TGCAGCGTTGGATGGGACAGGGTCGACTATGGCTACACCTTC.

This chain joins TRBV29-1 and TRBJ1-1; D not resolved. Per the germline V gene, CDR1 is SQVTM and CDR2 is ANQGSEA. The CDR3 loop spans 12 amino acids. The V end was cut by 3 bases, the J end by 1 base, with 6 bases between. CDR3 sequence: CSVDTANTEAFF. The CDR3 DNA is TGCAGCGTTGACACGGCGAACACTGAAGCTTTCTTT.

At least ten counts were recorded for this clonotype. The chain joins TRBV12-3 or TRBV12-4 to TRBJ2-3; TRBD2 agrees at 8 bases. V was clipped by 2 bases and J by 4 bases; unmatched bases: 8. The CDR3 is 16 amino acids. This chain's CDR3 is CASSLRLAGPSDTQYF. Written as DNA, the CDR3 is TGTGCCAGCAGTTTAAGGTTAGCGGGACCCTCAGATACGCAGTATTTT.

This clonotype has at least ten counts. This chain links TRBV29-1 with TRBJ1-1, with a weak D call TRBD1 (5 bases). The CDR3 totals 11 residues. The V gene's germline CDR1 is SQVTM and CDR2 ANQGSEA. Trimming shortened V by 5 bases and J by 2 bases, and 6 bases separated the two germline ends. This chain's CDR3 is CSVQGNTEAFF. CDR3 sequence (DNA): TGCAGCGTTCAGGGAAACACTGAAGCTTTCTTT. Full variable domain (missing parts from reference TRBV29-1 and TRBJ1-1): SAVISQKPSRDICQRGTSLTIQCQVDSQVTMMFWYRQQPGQSLTLIATANQGSEATYESGFVIDKFPISRPNLTFSTLTVSNMSPEDSSIYLCSVQGNTEAFFGQGTRLTVV.